This is a list of T cell receptor beta chains from one sample in a study of blood T cell repertoires in COVID-19. Measured with immunoSEQ multiplex PCR; TCRdb has only the in-frame clones, and not every one. The top ten clones hold about 6.8% of a sample with 110,000 or so clones, 60% to 85% of them seen once. Sequences were obtained from peripheral blood. Receptors originate from a man between 65 and 85 years old with acute or convalescent COVID-19. The CDR3 runs from the conserved cysteine through the conserved F or W. Each record gives: D gene, clone size, J gene, V gene, CDR3 protein, CDR3 DNA. D genes are given only for firm matches. Clone size, where shown, is once, few, many, or a class for clones that have expanded.

D: .
size: .
J: TRBJ2-6
V: TRBV27
CDR3: CASRPYARNSGANVLTF
DNA: TGTGCCAGCAGACCGTATGCCAGGAACTCTGGGGCCAACGTCCTGACTTTC

D: TRBD1
size: .
J: TRBJ2-3
V: TRBV4-1
CDR3: CASSQDSGGSDLSVTQYF
DNA: TGCGCCAGCAGCCAAGACTCAGGGGGCAGTGATCTTTCGGTTACGCAGTATTTT

D: .
size: .
J: TRBJ2-2
V: TRBV15
CDR3: CATRFSGVGTGELFF
DNA: TGTGCCACCCGTTTCTCGGGGGTTGGCACCGGGGAGCTGTTTTTT

D: .
size: .
J: TRBJ2-3
V: TRBV24-1
CDR3: CATSPTPDTQYF
DNA: TGTGCCACCAGTCCTACCCCGGATACGCAGTATTTT

D: .
size: .
J: TRBJ1-4
V: TRBV5-1
CDR3: CASSLQGSNEKLFF
DNA: TGCGCCAGCAGCCTACAGGGCTCTAATGAAAAACTGTTTTTT

D: TRBD2
size: .
J: TRBJ2-7
V: TRBV7-9
CDR3: CAILGTTNYEQYF
DNA: TGTGCCATCCTCGGGACTACGAATTACGAGCAGTACTTC

D: TRBD1
size: many
J: TRBJ1-6
V: TRBV6-2/TRBV6-3
CDR3: CASNPQGQSPLHF
DNA: TGTGCCAGCAACCCACAGGGGCAATCACCCCTCCACTTT

D: .
size: .
J: TRBJ2-5
V: TRBV7-3
CDR3: CASSLNGLSRETQYF
DNA: TGTGCCAGCAGCTTAAACGGACTATCTCGAGAGACCCAGTACTTC

D: .
size: .
J: TRBJ2-5
V: TRBV15
CDR3: CATSRDGETQYF
DNA: TGTGCCACCAGCAGAGACGGGGAGACCCAGTACTTC

D: TRBD2
size: .
J: TRBJ2-7
V: TRBV6-5
CDR3: CASSWGSGSSYEQYF
DNA: TGTGCCAGCAGTTGGGGTAGCGGGAGCTCCTACGAGCAGTACTTC

D: TRBD1
size: .
J: TRBJ1-5
V: TRBV2
CDR3: CASSAGQGAFGGNQPQHF
DNA: TGTGCCAGCAGTGCAGGACAGGGGGCGTTCGGAGGCAATCAGCCCCAGCATTTT

D: TRBD1
size: .
J: TRBJ1-5
V: TRBV30
CDR3: CAWGQGVPGGPQHF
DNA: TGTGCCTGGGGCCAGGGGGTACCCGGAGGGCCCCAGCATTTT

D: .
size: .
J: TRBJ2-7
V: TRBV20-1
CDR3: CSARIVYEQYF
DNA: TGCAGTGCCCGAATAGTTTACGAGCAGTACTTC

D: TRBD1
size: .
J: TRBJ2-2
V: TRBV7-2
CDR3: CASSQQGTGELFF
DNA: TGTGCCAGCAGCCAACAGGGGACCGGGGAGCTGTTTTTT

D: .
size: .
J: TRBJ1-5
V: TRBV7-2
CDR3: CASSSIQGQPQHF
DNA: TGTGCCAGCAGCTCAATCCAGGGACAGCCCCAGCATTTT

D: TRBD2
size: .
J: TRBJ2-1
V: TRBV5-4
CDR3: CASSAGLAGAYYNEQFF
DNA: TGTGCCAGCAGCGCCGGACTAGCGGGGGCGTATTACAATGAGCAGTTCTTC

D: .
size: .
J: TRBJ2-7
V: TRBV6-4
CDR3: CASSTGRGEQYF
DNA: TGTGCCAGCAGTACAGGGAGGGGCGAGCAGTACTTC

D: TRBD2
size: .
J: TRBJ2-1
V: TRBV27
CDR3: CASSSGLGVYNEQFF
DNA: TGTGCCAGCAGTTCCGGACTAGGAGTATACAATGAGCAGTTCTTC

D: .
size: .
J: TRBJ1-1
V: TRBV24-1
CDR3: CATSEGGLGTEAFF
DNA: TGTGCCACCAGTGAAGGGGGTCTTGGCACTGAAGCTTTCTTT

D: TRBD1
size: .
J: TRBJ1-3
V: TRBV11-1
CDR3: CASSFRRGRGNTIYF
DNA: TGTGCCAGCAGCTTCAGGAGGGGGCGTGGAAACACCATATATTTT

D: TRBD1
size: .
J: TRBJ1-5
V: TRBV6-2/TRBV6-3
CDR3: CASSVSGTGRPYSNQPQHF
DNA: TGTGCCAGCAGTGTCTCCGGGACAGGGAGACCCTATAGCAATCAGCCCCAGCATTTT

D: .
size: .
J: TRBJ2-1
V: TRBV5-1
CDR3: CASSWQNNEQFF
DNA: TGCGCCAGCAGCTGGCAGAACAATGAGCAGTTCTTC

D: TRBD1
size: .
J: TRBJ1-2
V: TRBV12-3/TRBV12-4
CDR3: CASRGTGSDGYTF
DNA: TGTGCCAGCAGGGGGACAGGGTCGGATGGCTACACCTTC

D: .
size: .
J: TRBJ1-1
V: TRBV18
CDR3: CASSPTGWNTEAFF
DNA: TGTGCCAGCTCACCCACAGGGTGGAACACTGAAGCTTTCTTT

D: TRBD2
size: .
J: TRBJ2-1
V: TRBV5-1
CDR3: CASSLASGSYNEQFF
DNA: TGCGCCAGCAGCTTGGCTAGCGGGTCCTACAATGAGCAGTTCTTC

D: .
size: .
J: TRBJ2-3
V: TRBV5-1
CDR3: CASRRSEGRDTQYF
DNA: TGCGCCAGCAGACGGAGCGAGGGGAGGGATACGCAGTATTTT

D: .
size: .
J: TRBJ2-2
V: TRBV30
CDR3: CAWESNQGTWGAGELFF
DNA: TGTGCCTGGGAGAGCAATCAGGGTACCTGGGGCGCCGGGGAGCTGTTTTTT

D: TRBD1
size: once
J: TRBJ2-1
V: TRBV6-5
CDR3: CASRSTGGGEQFF
DNA: TGTGCCAGCCGCAGTACAGGGGGCGGTGAGCAGTTCTTC

D: TRBD1
size: .
J: TRBJ2-1
V: TRBV28
CDR3: CASSSRTGSYNEQFF
DNA: TGTGCCAGCAGTTCCCGGACAGGGTCCTACAATGAGCAGTTCTTC

D: .
size: .
J: TRBJ1-1
V: TRBV4-2
CDR3: CASSQVDSNTEAFF
DNA: TGTGCCAGCAGCCAGGTCGACAGCAACACTGAAGCTTTCTTT

D: TRBD1
size: .
J: TRBJ1-2
V: TRBV7-6
CDR3: CASSLESGTGPYGYTF
DNA: TGTGCCAGCAGCTTAGAATCCGGGACAGGGCCCTATGGCTACACCTTC

D: TRBD2
size: .
J: TRBJ2-2
V: TRBV5-4
CDR3: CASSPASGDNTGELFF
DNA: TGTGCCAGCAGTCCAGCTAGCGGGGATAACACCGGGGAGCTGTTTTTT

D: TRBD2
size: .
J: TRBJ2-1
V: TRBV7-9
CDR3: CASSLLLRTSGSSYNEQFF
DNA: TGTGCCAGCAGCTTACTACTACGGACTAGCGGGAGCTCCTACAATGAGCAGTTCTTC

D: TRBD2
size: .
J: TRBJ2-7
V: TRBV9
CDR3: CASSVGISGPYEQYF
DNA: TGTGCCAGCAGCGTAGGTATTAGCGGGCCCTACGAGCAGTACTTC

D: TRBD1
size: .
J: TRBJ1-4
V: TRBV7-2
CDR3: CASSLEGGRGEKLFF
DNA: TGTGCCAGCAGCTTAGAAGGGGGCAGGGGTGAAAAACTGTTTTTT

D: .
size: .
J: TRBJ2-5
V: TRBV4-3
CDR3: CASSQRRGQETQYF
DNA: TGCGCCAGCAGCCAAAGACGGGGCCAAGAGACCCAGTACTTC

D: TRBD2
size: .
J: TRBJ2-1
V: TRBV27
CDR3: CASGGASGHNEQFF
DNA: TGTGCCAGCGGCGGGGCTAGCGGACATAATGAGCAGTTCTTC

D: TRBD2
size: few
J: TRBJ2-7
V: TRBV5-6
CDR3: CASSIISGGAHEQYF
DNA: TGTGCCAGCAGCATCATTAGCGGGGGGGCCCACGAGCAGTACTTC

D: TRBD2
size: .
J: TRBJ2-1
V: TRBV6-5
CDR3: CASSYSWASGIEQFF
DNA: TGTGCCAGCAGTTACTCTTGGGCTAGCGGGATTGAGCAGTTCTTC

D: TRBD2
size: .
J: TRBJ2-5
V: TRBV7-9
CDR3: CASSSGLAWQTQYF
DNA: TGTGCCAGCAGCTCGGGACTAGCTTGGCAGACCCAGTACTTC

D: .
size: .
J: TRBJ1-4
V: TRBV18
CDR3: CASSPGANEKLFF
DNA: TGTGCCAGCTCACCAGGAGCTAATGAAAAACTGTTTTTT

D: .
size: .
J: TRBJ1-6
V: TRBV14
CDR3: CASSYRGDFLDNSPLHF
DNA: TGTGCCAGCAGCTACCGCGGGGACTTTTTAGATAATTCACCCCTCCACTTT

D: .
size: .
J: TRBJ2-4
V: TRBV11-2
CDR3: CASSLGLDQNIQYF
DNA: TGTGCCAGCAGCTTAGGACTCGACCAAAACATTCAGTACTTC

D: TRBD1
size: .
J: TRBJ2-6
V: TRBV7-6
CDR3: CASSSGTGRSGANVLTF
DNA: TGTGCCAGCAGCTCCGGGACAGGGCGATCTGGGGCCAACGTCCTGACTTTC

D: TRBD1
size: .
J: TRBJ2-7
V: TRBV5-1
CDR3: CASSPPRQGALEQYF
DNA: TGCGCCAGCAGCCCACCCAGGCAGGGGGCATTAGAGCAGTACTTC

D: .
size: .
J: TRBJ2-7
V: TRBV6-2/TRBV6-3
CDR3: CASSYSNSGAYEQYF
DNA: TGTGCCAGCAGTTACTCGAACTCTGGGGCTTACGAGCAGTACTTC

D: TRBD1
size: .
J: TRBJ1-2
V: TRBV10-3
CDR3: CAISPGTGISNGYTF
DNA: TGTGCCATCAGCCCAGGGACAGGGATCTCGAATGGCTACACCTTC

D: .
size: .
J: TRBJ2-3
V: TRBV5-8
CDR3: CASSLRGSTDTQYF
DNA: TGTGCCAGCAGCTTAAGAGGGAGCACAGATACGCAGTATTTT